This T cell receptor beta chain emerged from a study of cytomegalovirus exposure and HLA in healthy donors. Study-level findings and limits: Sequencing likely produced, as an artifact, a cluster of highly shared sequence variants. A later analysis reportedly found fewer N-insertions in an Asian-associated ancestry cluster than the approximately 660-donor mean. Cytomegalovirus status was reportedly diagnosed by the classifier with high sensitivity and specificity.

About this clone itself: Its antigen is unidentified.

Trimming stripped 2 bases from V and 7 bases from J, with 11 bases between. CDR3 length: 12 residues. Germline V gives CDR1 GTSNPN, CDR2 SVGIG (reference sequence). The PCR employed 60 Vbeta primers together with 13 Jbeta primers. Clones were read by immunoSEQ multiplex PCR, and TCRdb kept only the in-frame ones, dropping some. Of about 120,000 clones listed, 70% to 80% are singletons. The clonotype originates from a middle-aged woman in good health and CMV-seropositive. The chain links TRBV30 to TRBJ1-2; D uncertain. Material for sequencing was PBMCs. The CDR3 loop reads CAWSPRSVGYTF. The CDR3 nucleotides are TGTGCCTGGAGTCCCCGGTCGGTTGGCTACACCTTC.